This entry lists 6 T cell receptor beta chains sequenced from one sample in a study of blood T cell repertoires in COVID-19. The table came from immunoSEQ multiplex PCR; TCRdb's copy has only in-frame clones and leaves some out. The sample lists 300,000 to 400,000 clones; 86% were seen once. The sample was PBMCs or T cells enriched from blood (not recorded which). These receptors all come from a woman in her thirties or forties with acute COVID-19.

The CDR3 protein is CAIKGRDRETEAFF. In DNA form, the CDR3 reads TGTGCCATAAAGGGCCGGGACAGGGAAACTGAAGCTTTCTTT. The chain recombines TRBV6-5 with TRBJ1-1; 9 bases are a match to TRBD1. Per germline, CDR1 MNHEY and CDR2 SVGAGI. The length of the CDR3 is 14 residues. J lost 5 bases, V lost 10 bases, and 11 bases had no gene match.

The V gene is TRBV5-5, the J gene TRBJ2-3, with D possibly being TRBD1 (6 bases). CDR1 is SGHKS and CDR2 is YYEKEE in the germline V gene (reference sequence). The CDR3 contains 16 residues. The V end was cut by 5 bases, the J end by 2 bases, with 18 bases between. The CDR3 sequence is CASSPMWGRDTDTQYF. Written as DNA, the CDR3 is TGTGCCAGCAGTCCAATGTGGGGGCGTGACACAGATACGCAGTATTTT.

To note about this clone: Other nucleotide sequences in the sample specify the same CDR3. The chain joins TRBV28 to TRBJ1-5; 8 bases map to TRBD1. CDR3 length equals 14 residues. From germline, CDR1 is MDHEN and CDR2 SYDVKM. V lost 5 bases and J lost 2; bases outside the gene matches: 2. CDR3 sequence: CASSLTGGNQPQHF. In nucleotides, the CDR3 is TGTGCCAGCAGTCTGACAGGGGGCAATCAGCCCCAGCATTTT. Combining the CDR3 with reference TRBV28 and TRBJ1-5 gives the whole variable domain DVKVTQSSRYLVKRTGEKVFLECVQDMDHENMFWYRQDPGLGLRLIYFSYDVKMKEKGDIPEGYSVSREKKERFSLILESASTNQTSMYLCASSLTGGNQPQHFGDGTRLSIL.

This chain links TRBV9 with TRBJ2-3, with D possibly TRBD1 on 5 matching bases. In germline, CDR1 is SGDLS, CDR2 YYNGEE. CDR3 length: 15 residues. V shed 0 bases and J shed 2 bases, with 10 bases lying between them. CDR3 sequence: CASSVAGRSTDTQYF. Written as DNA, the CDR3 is TGTGCCAGCAGCGTAGCAGGGCGGTCCACAGATACGCAGTATTTT.

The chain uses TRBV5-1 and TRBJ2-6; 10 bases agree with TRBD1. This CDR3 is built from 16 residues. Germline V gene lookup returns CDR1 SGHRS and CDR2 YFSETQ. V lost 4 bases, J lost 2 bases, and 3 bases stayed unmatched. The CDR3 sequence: CASSGDRGAGANVLTF. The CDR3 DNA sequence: TGCGCCAGCAGCGGGGACAGGGGTGCTGGGGCCAACGTCCTGACTTTC.

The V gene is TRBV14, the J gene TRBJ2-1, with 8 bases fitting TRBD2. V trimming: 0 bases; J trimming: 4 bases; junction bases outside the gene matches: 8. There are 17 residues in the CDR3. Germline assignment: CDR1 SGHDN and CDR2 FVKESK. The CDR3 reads CASSQDWRLARYNEQFF. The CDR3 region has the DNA TGTGCCAGCAGCCAAGATTGGAGACTAGCGAGATACAATGAGCAGTTCTTC.